Shown below are 18 T cell receptor beta chains from a single sample sequenced in a study of T cell responses to AZD1222 COVID-19 vaccine. Clones were sequenced by immunoSEQ multiplex PCR, and TCRdb holds only the in-frame ones, with some missing. The sample has roughly 110,000 clones, roughly 88% seen once. Source: peripheral blood, taken 28 days after the second AZD1222 dose. These receptors all come from an adult who received the AZD1222 COVID-19 vaccine.

The V gene is TRBV9, the J gene TRBJ2-7; no clear D gene. This CDR3 comprises 13 residues. Trimming took 1 base from V and 0 from J, leaving 5 bases between them. CDR1 is SGDLS, CDR2 YYNGEE, per germline. CDR3 loop: CASSVSGSYEQYF. As DNA, the CDR3 is TGTGCCAGCAGCGTATCCGGCTCCTACGAGCAGTACTTC.

The rearrangement uses TRBV18 and TRBJ2-7; 9 bases line up with TRBD1. The V gene end was trimmed by 3 bases and the J gene end by 1 base; junction bases not matched to a gene: 10. The CDR3 runs to 17 residues. CDR1 KGHSH and CDR2 LQKENI come from the germline V gene. The CDR3 sequence: CASSPPIPGQGSYEQYF. CDR3 DNA: TGTGCCAGCTCACCGCCTATTCCGGGACAGGGTTCCTACGAGCAGTACTTC. Variable domain in full (rest from reference TRBV18 and TRBJ2-7): NAGVMQNPRHLVRRRGQEARLRCSPMKGHSHVYWYRQLPEEGLKFMVYLQKENIIDESGMPKERFSAEFPKEGPSILRIQQVVRGDSAAYFCASSPPIPGQGSYEQYFGPGTRLTVT.

This clone appeared many times. The V gene is TRBV2, the J gene TRBJ1-5; the match to TRBD1 covers 7 bases. This CDR3 comprises 15 residues. V dropped 8 bases and J dropped 5; count of bases not matched to a gene: 12. Germline V gene sequence: CDR1 SNHLY, CDR2 FYNNEI. This CDR3 reads CASRTKGGADQPQHF. CDR3 bases: TGTGCCAGCCGGACCAAAGGGGGCGCCGATCAGCCCCAGCATTTT.

The chain recombines TRBV5-1 with TRBJ2-6, with TRBD1 identical over 10 bases. Germline lookup yields CDR1 SGHRS and CDR2 YFSETQ. V was pared by 4 bases and J by 0 bases, with 4 bases of the junction left unmatched. The CDR3 covers 17 residues. In nucleotides, the CDR3 is TGCGCCAGCAGCCAGGGACAGGGGATCTCTGGGGCCAACGTCCTGACTTTC. It encodes CASSQGQGISGANVLTF.

The chain links TRBV4-2 to TRBJ2-3; possibly TRBD1 or TRBD2 for D (5 bases each). The length of the CDR3 is 15 residues. Trimming removed 0 bases from V and 0 bases from J, with 7 bases in between. The V gene's germline CDR1 is LGHNA and CDR2 YNFKEQ. The CDR3: CASSQDWGSTDTQYF. The CDR3 coding sequence is TGTGCCAGCAGCCAAGATTGGGGGAGCACAGATACGCAGTATTTT.

The chain uses TRBV3-1 (or the pseudogene TRBV3-2) and TRBJ1-2; possible D gene TRBD1, 6 bases. Trimming took 3 bases from V and 7 from J, leaving 18 bases between them. The CDR3 is 15 amino acids. CDR1 LGHDT and CDR2 YNNKEL come from the germline V gene (reference sequence). CDR3 amino acids: CASSHDTRGPLGYTF. For the CDR3, the DNA is TGTGCCAGCAGCCACGACACCCGGGGGCCCCTTGGCTACACCTTC.

The chain is built from TRBV29-1 and TRBJ1-3, with 8 nucleotides matching TRBD1. The CDR3 loop spans 16 amino acids. Looked up from germline, CDR1 is SQVTM and CDR2 is ANQGSEA. Losses at the gene ends were 7 bases for V and 0 bases for J; bases not matched to a gene: 11. The CDR3 region is CSDNSDRGDSGNTIYF. CDR3 bases: TGCAGCGACAACTCTGACAGGGGCGACTCTGGAAACACCATATATTTT. The full variable domain, in which reference TRBV29-1 and TRBJ1-3 provide the parts outside the CDR3, is SAVISQKPSRDICQRGTSLTIQCQVDSQVTMMFWYRQQPGQSLTLIATANQGSEATYESGFVIDKFPISRPNLTFSTLTVSNMSPEDSSIYLCSDNSDRGDSGNTIYFGEGSWLTVV.

This clone was observed a handful of times. The chain uses TRBV7-6 and TRBJ2-7, with D possibly TRBD1 on 5 matching bases. This CDR3 contains 13 residues. Per germline, CDR1 SGHVS and CDR2 FNYEAQ. Trimming pared 1 base from V and 8 bases from J, leaving 12 bases between. The CDR3, as DNA: TGTGCCAGCAGCTTAGGGACAAGCCCAAAGCAGTACTTC. It is translated as CASSLGTSPKQYF.

The chain is built from TRBV18 and TRBJ2-7; tentatively, D is TRBD1 or TRBD2 (5 bases each). The germline CDR1 and CDR2 sequences are KGHSH and LQKENI. Between the trimmed V and J ends, which lost 0 bases and 6 bases, there was a span of 15 bases. This CDR3 has 15 amino acids. CDR3 DNA: TGTGCCAGCTCACCACCGGGCAGGGAGTTTGGCGAGCAGTACTTC. Translating gives CASSPPGREFGEQYF.

This chain uses TRBV7-2 with TRBJ1-6, with D perhaps TRBD1 (5 bases). Per germline, CDR1 SGHTA and CDR2 FQGNSA. Trimming took 1 base from V and 7 from J, leaving 14 bases between them. The CDR3 sequence is 16 residues long. The CDR3 reads CASSLVAGPGNSPLHF. CDR3 coding DNA: TGTGCCAGCAGCTTAGTTGCGGGACCTGGGAATTCACCCCTCCACTTT.

V is TRBV6-6 and J is TRBJ1-1, with a tentative D call TRBD1 (5 bases). The V gene's germline CDR1 is MNHNY and CDR2 SVGAGI (reference sequence). Trimming removed 8 bases at V and 7 bases at J, with 14 bases between. This CDR3 spans 12 amino acids. The CDR3 DNA follows: TGTGCCAGCGAAGACAGAGAGAATGAAGCTTTCTTT. Translation gives CASEDRENEAFF.

J is TRBJ2-1 and V is TRBV11-2, with D unresolved. Trimming left V 1 base short and J 8 bases short, with 9 bases between. The CDR3 sequence is 13 residues long. The germline V gene has CDR1 SGHAT and CDR2 FQNNGV. In DNA form, the CDR3 reads TGTGCCAGCAGCTTAGGGTCTGTCTATGAGCAGTTCTTC. The encoded protein is CASSLGSVYEQFF.

The J gene is TRBJ1-5, the V gene TRBV12-3 or TRBV12-4; tentatively, D is TRBD1 (5 bases). The length of the CDR3 is 13 residues. Trimming stripped 4 bases from V and 9 bases from J, with 13 bases between. The CDR3 nucleotides are TGTGCCAGCAGTTGGGACGGTGCAGGGCCCCAGCATTTT. This translates into CASSWDGAGPQHF.

This chain links TRBV7-9 with TRBJ1-2; 9 nucleotides line up with TRBD1. Trimming cost V 5 bases and J 10 bases; bases outside gene matches: 11. Germline assignment: CDR1 SEHNR and CDR2 FQNEAQ (reference sequence). This CDR3 is 14 amino acids long. The CDR3 here is CASSQGTGTFAYTF. In nucleotides, the CDR3 is TGTGCCAGCAGCCAGGGGACAGGGACCTTTGCCTACACCTTC.

The CDR3 spells CASSLIGKPDTQYF. For the CDR3, the DNA is TGTGCCAGCAGCTTGATAGGTAAACCAGATACGCAGTATTTT. V and J are TRBV5-4 and TRBJ2-3, with unresolved D. The V end was cut by 1 base, the J end by 4 bases, with 10 bases between. Per germline, CDR1 SGHNT and CDR2 YYREEE (reference sequence). This CDR3 has 14 residues.

This chain joins TRBV7-3 and TRBJ1-6; D may be TRBD1 (6 bases). This CDR3 spans 13 amino acids. From germline, CDR1 is SGHTA and CDR2 FQGTGA. V was cut by 4 bases and J by 10 bases, with 11 bases left in between. CDR3 in amino acids: CASSYDGGSPLHF. The CDR3 region has the DNA TGTGCCAGCAGCTACGACGGGGGCTCACCCCTCCACTTT.

For the CDR3, the DNA is TGCGCCAGCAGCTTGGGAAGGGGGTCGAAGACTGAAGCTTTCTTT. Translation: CASSLGRGSKTEAFF. The rearrangement joins TRBV5-1 to TRBJ1-1; weak D call: TRBD1 (6 bases). V lost 0 bases to trimming and J lost 5 bases, with 14 bases between them. The CDR3 length is 15 residues. Germline CDR1 reads SGHRS; CDR2 reads YFSETQ.

This clone was found once. This sample also contains other DNA sequences that code for the same CDR3. The CDR3 DNA is TGTGCCAGCAGTGAACAGGGCTACGAGCAGTACTTC. Amino acid sequence: CASSEQGYEQYF. V gene TRBV12-3 or TRBV12-4 combines with J gene TRBJ2-7, with D possibly being TRBD1 (6 bases). Trimming left V 5 bases short and J 3 bases short, with 8 bases between. The CDR3 totals 12 residues.